The 6 T cell receptor beta chains listed next were all sequenced from one sample in a study of blood T cell repertoires in COVID-19. Sequenced by immunoSEQ multiplex PCR; TCRdb stores in-frame clones only, minus some. This table has about 170,000 clones, around four fifths appearing once. Sequenced sample: peripheral blood. The receptor source for this set is a man between 70 and 80 years old with acute or convalescent COVID-19.

This chain links TRBV6-5 with TRBJ1-2, with 9 nucleotides matching TRBD1. V lost 6 bases to trimming and J lost 5 bases; unmatched junction nucleotides: 7. The length of the CDR3 is 14 residues. Germline-derived CDR1 and CDR2 are MNHEY and SVGAGI. Here the CDR3 DNA reads TGTGCCAGCAGGTCCCGGGACAGGGTGTATGGCTACACCTTC. Translation gives CASRSRDRVYGYTF.

The chain links TRBV11-3 to TRBJ2-3; D perhaps matches TRBD2 (5 bases). The germline V and J ends were trimmed by 0 bases and 5 bases, with 9 bases remaining between them. From germline, CDR1 is SGHNT and CDR2 YENEEA. The CDR3 covers 14 residues. The CDR3 DNA is TGTGCCAGCAGCTTAGACGGGGTCAGAGATACGCAGTATTTT. Translated: CASSLDGVRDTQYF.

In its sample, this clone was seen a few times. The chain employs TRBV5-1 and TRBJ2-7; D might be TRBD2 (6 bases). This CDR3 is 13 amino acids long. Between the trimmed V and J ends, which lost 0 bases and 6 bases, there was a span of 10 bases. The germline V gene encodes CDR1 SGHRS and CDR2 YFSETQ. CDR3 in DNA: TGCGCCAGCAGCTTGGTGGGGACTGGCGAGCAGTACTTC. Its protein is CASSLVGTGEQYF.

This clone is a singleton in its sample. The chain carries TRBV5-8 and TRBJ1-6, with D possibly being TRBD1 (5 bases). The CDR3 has 14 residues. CDR1 and CDR2 (germline): SGHTS, YDEGEE. Between the trimmed V and J ends, which lost 4 bases and 11 bases, there was a span of 16 bases. Here the CDR3 reads CASSQQFQGPPLHF. As DNA, the CDR3 is TGTGCCAGCAGCCAACAGTTCCAGGGTCCACCCCTCCACTTT.

CDR3 protein: CASSISGSTDTQYF. CDR3 sequence (DNA): TGTGCCAGCAGCATTAGCGGGAGCACAGATACGCAGTATTTT. The chain joins TRBV7-3 to TRBJ2-3, with 7 nucleotides matching TRBD2. Germline CDR1 reads SGHTA; CDR2 reads FQGTGA. CDR3 length: 14 residues. V gave up 5 bases and J gave up 0 bases; unmatched junction bases: 2.

The chain has TRBV24-1 and TRBJ1-2, with 11 bases aligning to TRBD1. The V gene's germline CDR1 is KGHDR and CDR2 SFDVKD. Losses at the gene ends were 4 bases for V and 0 bases for J; bases not matched to a gene: 6. CDR3 length: 17 residues. The CDR3 protein is CATSDRDRGAANYGYTF. CDR3 in DNA: TGTGCCACCAGTGACCGGGACAGGGGGGCAGCTAACTATGGCTACACCTTC.